The rows below give T cell receptor beta chains drawn from one sample of a study of naive and memory T cell subsets. A single record per CDR3 protein comes from TCRdb applying MiXCR to the UMI-ligation and nested PCR reads. The top ten hold roughly 50% of the sample, which has some 9,700 distinct CDR3 sequences, 4.5% to 6% seen once. The sample was CD4+ TEMRA cells from blood. The origin of the receptors is a human donor in good health. Each CDR3 is given with its conserved first and last residue. Fields, in order: V gene, J gene, clone size, D gene, CDR3 DNA, CDR3 protein. A D gene is named only where the DNA matches it firmly. The listing skips clone size in some rows; elsewhere it reads once, few, many or a size class.

TRBV27	TRBJ2-2	-	-	TGTGCCAGCAGTTTATATTCAGAGACGCAATTCGGGGAGCTGTTTTTT	CASSLYSETQFGELFF
TRBV11-3	TRBJ2-1	many	-	TGTGCCAGCAGCTGGGGACCCAACTCCTACAATGAGCAGTTCTTC	CASSWGPNSYNEQFF
TRBV7-2	TRBJ2-1	many	TRBD2	TGTGCCAGCAGCTCCGCCGGGACTAGCGGGAGATCTGAGCAGTTCTTC	CASSSAGTSGRSEQFF
TRBV18	TRBJ1-2	many	-	TGTGCCAGCTCACCAGTAGAGGGAAACTATGGCTACACCTTC	CASSPVEGNYGYTF
TRBV12-3/TRBV12-4	TRBJ1-6	many	-	TGTGCCAGCAGCGGACGCATGGGGTCCTATAATTCACCCCTCCACTTT	CASSGRMGSYNSPLHF
TRBV6-5	TRBJ2-7	many	-	TGTGCCAGCAGTTACGGAGTAGCGCTTTCCTACGAGCAGTACTTC	CASSYGVALSYEQYF
TRBV10-3	TRBJ1-6	many	-	TGTGCCACACAGGACGTACAGAATTCACCCCTCCACTTT	CATQDVQNSPLHF
TRBV18	TRBJ2-5	many	-	TGTGCCAGCTCACCACCGGGTCAGGAGACCCAGTACTTC	CASSPPGQETQYF
TRBV6-2/TRBV6-3	TRBJ2-7	many	-	TGTGCCAGCAGAAACCGACAGAGCTCCTACGAGCAGTACTTC	CASRNRQSSYEQYF
TRBV20-1	TRBJ2-7	few	TRBD2	TGCAGTGCTTCCGGGACTAGCGGGTTATCACAATCCTACGAGCAGTACTTC	CSASGTSGLSQSYEQYF
TRBV20-1	TRBJ2-7	many	-	TGCAGTGCTAGAGTACCGACCACCACAAACTACGAGCAGTACTTC	CSARVPTTTNYEQYF
TRBV12-3/TRBV12-4	TRBJ2-1	many	-	TGTGCCAGCAGTTCCCACAATGAGCAGTTCTTC	CASSSHNEQFF
TRBV20-1	TRBJ2-7	-	TRBD2	TGCAGTGCTAGAGATCACGGGACTAGCGGGACCTTGGCGACCTACGAGCAGTACTTC	CSARDHGTSGTLATYEQYF
TRBV24-1	TRBJ1-5	many	TRBD1	TGTGCCACCAGTGATTCCGGGACAGGCAATCAGCCCCAGCATTTT	CATSDSGTGNQPQHF
TRBV7-8	TRBJ1-1	many	-	TGTGCCAGCACCCCGACCGTCTACAGTTCGAACACTGAAGCTTTCTTT	CASTPTVYSSNTEAFF
TRBV25-1	TRBJ2-5	-	TRBD2	TGTGCCAGCAGCCGGGACAGTAAGTGGACTAGCGGGACCCAGTACTTC	CASSRDSKWTSGTQYF
TRBV18	TRBJ2-1	many	TRBD2	TGTGCCAGCTCACTTGAACGTAGCGGGAGGGTCTCCTACAATGAGCAGTTCTTC	CASSLERSGRVSYNEQFF
TRBV20-1	TRBJ1-1	many	-	TGCAGTGCGCCGGGGGGCACGCCGAACACTGAAGCTTTCTTT	CSAPGGTPNTEAFF
TRBV5-1	TRBJ2-2	-	TRBD2	TGCGCCAGCAGCTTGGTTGGACTAGCCTCTGGGGAGCTGTTTTTT	CASSLVGLASGELFF
TRBV7-2	TRBJ1-5	many	-	TGTGCCAGCAACGAGGGATATAGCAATCAGCCCCAGCATTTT	CASNEGYSNQPQHF
TRBV3-1	TRBJ1-2	medium-sized	-	TGTGCCAGCAGCGATAACAGGGCGGCGAGCTATGGCTACACCTTC	CASSDNRAASYGYTF
TRBV4-2	TRBJ1-6	many	-	TGTGCCAGCAGCCAATACAGGTTCTCTAATTCACCCCTCCACTTT	CASSQYRFSNSPLHF
TRBV6-2/TRBV6-3	TRBJ2-1	many	TRBD1	TGTGCCAGCAGAGAACCGGGACAGGGGAATAATGAGCAGTTCTTC	CASREPGQGNNEQFF
TRBV20-1	TRBJ1-1	many	-	TGCAGTGCAAGTGACAGTTGGAACACTGAAGCTTTCTTT	CSASDSWNTEAFF
TRBV19	TRBJ1-5	few	-	TGTGCCAGTAACTATCAGGGGAGCCAACTGATCAATCAGCCCCAGCATTTT	CASNYQGSQLINQPQHF
TRBV19	TRBJ2-7	medium-sized	-	TGTGCCAGTAGGGTCCAGGACCCACCCTACGAGCAGTACTTC	CASRVQDPPYEQYF
TRBV6-4	TRBJ2-1	many	TRBD2	TGTGCCAGCAGTGAATACAGCGGGAGTCACAATGAGCAGTTCTTC	CASSEYSGSHNEQFF
TRBV7-2	TRBJ2-1	-	-	TGTGCCAGCAGCTTAGTTGGTAGCGGACGAGGGAATGAGCAGTTCTTC	CASSLVGSGRGNEQFF
TRBV18	TRBJ1-5	few	TRBD1	TGTGCCAGCTCACTCCACCGGGACAGGGTCGATCAGCCCCAGCATTTT	CASSLHRDRVDQPQHF
TRBV7-2	TRBJ1-2	few	-	TGTGCCAGCAGCTTAGGAGGGGTAGGACCTAACTATGGCTACACCTTC	CASSLGGVGPNYGYTF
TRBV30	TRBJ1-1	few	-	TGTGCCTGGAGAACCCCTGGGAGGAACACTGAAGCTTTCTTT	CAWRTPGRNTEAFF
TRBV20-1	TRBJ2-7	many	-	TGCAGTGCTAAGGACAAGTACGAGCAGTACTTC	CSAKDKYEQYF
TRBV11-3	TRBJ2-2	many	-	TGTGCCAGCAGCTCATATCAGGATCCCGGGGAGCTGTTTTTT	CASSSYQDPGELFF
TRBV7-2	TRBJ1-6	many	-	TGTGCCAGCAGCTTGGGCGAGACTGATAATTCACCCCTCCACTTT	CASSLGETDNSPLHF
TRBV13	TRBJ2-7	few	-	TGTGCCAGCAGCCGAGAAGGGGTAACCTACGAGCAGTACTTC	CASSREGVTYEQYF
TRBV28	TRBJ1-2	many	-	TGTGCCAGCAGGCCAGGAGATTATGGCTACACCTTC	CASRPGDYGYTF
TRBV7-2	TRBJ2-1	medium-sized	TRBD2	TGTGCCAGCAGCTTAGGGACTAGCAGATACAATGAGCAGTTCTTC	CASSLGTSRYNEQFF
TRBV5-1	TRBJ1-1	few	-	TGCGCCAGCAGCTTGCCAGGGGCGAACACTGAAGCTTTCTTT	CASSLPGANTEAFF
TRBV5-4	TRBJ2-1	many	TRBD2	TGTGCCAGCAGCCCTCCGGGGACTACAAACAATGAGCAGTTCTTC	CASSPPGTTNNEQFF
TRBV12-3/TRBV12-4	TRBJ2-7	many	-	TGTGCCAGCAGTTTAGTGGGAGCCTACGAGCAGTACTTC	CASSLVGAYEQYF
TRBV6-1	TRBJ1-4	-	-	TGTCCCAGCACCGGGTCTCGAGGAGGTGAAAAACTGTTTTTT	CPSTGSRGGEKLFF
TRBV7-8	TRBJ1-5	many	-	TGTGCCAGCAGCTTAGCACTTCGCAATCAGCCCCAGCATTTT	CASSLALRNQPQHF
TRBV12-3/TRBV12-4	TRBJ2-1	medium-sized	TRBD2	TGTGCCAGCAGTTTATACCGACTAGCGGGTACCTACAATGAGCAGTTCTTC	CASSLYRLAGTYNEQFF
TRBV10-3	TRBJ1-2	many	-	TGTGCCATCAGTCTCTCTAACTATGGCTACACCTTC	CAISLSNYGYTF
TRBV7-9	TRBJ1-4	-	-	TGTGCCAGCAGCTTAATTGGGACCAACCCTAATGAAAAACTGTTTTTT	CASSLIGTNPNEKLFF
TRBV2	TRBJ2-7	many	-	TGTGCCAGCAGTGAAAGTCTGGGATCCTACGAGCAGTACTTC	CASSESLGSYEQYF
TRBV29-1	TRBJ2-5	many	-	TGCAGCGTTGAAGATAATCGGGGGGAGACCCAGTACTTC	CSVEDNRGETQYF
TRBV28	TRBJ2-7	many	-	TGTGCCAGCAGTCCTCCGACCTACGAGCAGTACTTC	CASSPPTYEQYF
TRBV19	TRBJ1-3	few	-	TGTGCCAGTGCCCCCCAACAGGTTTTCCGGAACACCATATATTTT	CASAPQQVFRNTIYF
TRBV7-9	TRBJ1-1	many	-	TGTGCCAGCAGCCAGCTTGGTCGGGACGACACTGAAGCTTTCTTT	CASSQLGRDDTEAFF
TRBV11-2	TRBJ1-5	few	-	TGTGCCAGCAGCTTGAACGGTGGCAATCAGCCCCAGCATTTT	CASSLNGGNQPQHF
TRBV4-3	TRBJ2-7	many	TRBD2	TGCGCCAGCAGCTCTCAAGCGGGACGCTACGAGCAGTACTTC	CASSSQAGRYEQYF
TRBV7-3	TRBJ2-7	many	TRBD1	TGTGCCAGCAGCCAAAACAGCGGACAGGGATTGTCGGTGCAGTACTTC	CASSQNSGQGLSVQYF
TRBV11-2	TRBJ2-3	many	-	TGTGCCAGTGGGTGGGGGACAGATACGCAGTATTTT	CASGWGTDTQYF
TRBV9	TRBJ1-2	few	-	TGTGCCAGCGCTACCGGGTCAGGTCGGGTTAGTGGCTACACCTTC	CASATGSGRVSGYTF